This T cell receptor beta chain was documented in a study of response to subunit inactivated influenza vaccine. Study-wide results and caveats: The study's authors posited that every seasonal influenza vaccination enlists few new T cells.

Remarks on this clonotype: Its antigen is currently unknown.

From the RT-PCR reads, TCRdb called clonotypes with MiXCR, one entry per CDR3 protein. The sample has fewer than 250,000 distinct CDR3 sequences, about 15% seen once. The origin of this receptor is a man aged 50 or older who received an inactivated influenza vaccine. Source: CD8+ T cells sorted from PBMCs, taken more than 4 days after vaccination.

This chain's CDR3 is CASSLEGRDGYTF. The CDR3 region has the DNA TGTGCCAGCAGCTTGGAAGGGCGGGATGGCTACACCTTC. The chain couples TRBV5-6 to TRBJ1-2; D ambiguous. Germline lookup yields CDR1 SGHDT and CDR2 YYEEEE. V lost 0 bases and J 6 bases, leaving 9 bases between the germline ends. This CDR3 is 13 amino acids long.